Sequencing of this T cell receptor (beta chain) was carried out in a study of human T cells and chemical hapten exposure. Overall study: Patients, chiefly female, had alopecia areata, totalis or universalis.

The sample's time point: pre-sensitization, week 0. Specified treatment: therapeutic diphenylcyclopropenone sensitization with weekly scalp DPC. Those who donated were patients with alopecia, 18 to 70 years of age, and suitable for DPC. Study-wide points: TCRs at high frequency, those above 1 in 1000, did not change with DPC sensitization. Expanded TCRs clustered into significantly more large CDR3 similarity groups than controls, the analysis revealed.

This clonotype was counted many times. As yet, its antigen is unknown. The CDR3 loop spans 15 amino acids. In germline, CDR1 is LGHDT, CDR2 YNNKEL (reference sequence). The trim removed 2 bases at V and 6 bases at J, leaving 5 bases unmatched. Using its own MiXCR run on the RACE reads, TCRdb lists one record per CDR3 protein. The sample lists 300,000 to 450,000 distinct CDR3 sequences, 5.1% occurring once. The starting material was whole blood, obtained in connection with sensitization to the hapten diphenylcyclopropenone (DPC). This clonotype originated in a woman aged 50 to 60 with alopecia areata. Some clones in this sample may be carry-over from other donors' samples. V gene TRBV3-1 combines with J gene TRBJ2-3, with TRBD2 matching 10 bases. Written as DNA, the CDR3 is TGTGCCAGCAGCCAAAGCGGGGGGGCCAAGGATACGCAGTATTTT. It is translated as CASSQSGGAKDTQYF.